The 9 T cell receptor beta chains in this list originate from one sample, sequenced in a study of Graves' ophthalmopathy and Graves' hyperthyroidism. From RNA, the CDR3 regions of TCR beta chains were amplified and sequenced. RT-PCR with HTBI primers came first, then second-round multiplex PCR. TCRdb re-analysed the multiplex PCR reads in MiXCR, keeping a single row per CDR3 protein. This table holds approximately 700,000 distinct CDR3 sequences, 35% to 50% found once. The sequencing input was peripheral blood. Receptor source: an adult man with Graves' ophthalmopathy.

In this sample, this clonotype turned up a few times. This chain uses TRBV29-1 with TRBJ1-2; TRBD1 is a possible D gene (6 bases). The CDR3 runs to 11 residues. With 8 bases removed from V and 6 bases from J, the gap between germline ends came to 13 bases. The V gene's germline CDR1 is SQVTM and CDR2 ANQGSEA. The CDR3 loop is CSSPTGNGYTF. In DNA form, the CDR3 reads TGCAGCTCACCCACAGGGAATGGCTACACCTTC. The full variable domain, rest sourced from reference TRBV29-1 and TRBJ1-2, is SAVISQKPSRDICQRGTSLTIQCQVDSQVTMMFWYRQQPGQSLTLIATANQGSEATYESGFVIDKFPISRPNLTFSTLTVSNMSPEDSSIYLCSSPTGNGYTFGSGTRLTVV.

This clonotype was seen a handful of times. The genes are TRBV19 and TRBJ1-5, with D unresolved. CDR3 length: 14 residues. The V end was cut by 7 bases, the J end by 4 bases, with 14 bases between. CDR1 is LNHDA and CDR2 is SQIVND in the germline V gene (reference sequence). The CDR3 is CASTLVLGNQPQHF. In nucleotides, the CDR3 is TGTGCCAGTACCCTTGTCCTGGGAAATCAGCCCCAGCATTTT.

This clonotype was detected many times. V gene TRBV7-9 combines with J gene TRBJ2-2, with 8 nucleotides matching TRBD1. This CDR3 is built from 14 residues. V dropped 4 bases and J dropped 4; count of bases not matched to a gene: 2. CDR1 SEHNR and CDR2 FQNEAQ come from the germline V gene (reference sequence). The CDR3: CASSSGQVTGELFF. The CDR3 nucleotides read TGTGCCAGCAGCTCGGGACAGGTCACCGGGGAGCTGTTTTTT. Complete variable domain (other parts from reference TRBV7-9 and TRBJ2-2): DTGVSQNPRHKITKRGQNVTFRCDPISEHNRLYWYRQTLGQGPEFLTYFQNEAQLEKSRLLSDRFSAERPKGSFSTLEIQRTEQGDSAMYLCASSSGQVTGELFFGEGSRLTVL.

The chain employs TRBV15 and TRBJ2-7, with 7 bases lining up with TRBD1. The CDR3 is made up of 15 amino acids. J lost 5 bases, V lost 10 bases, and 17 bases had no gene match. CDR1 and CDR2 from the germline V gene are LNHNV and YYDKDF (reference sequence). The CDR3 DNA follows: TGTGCCAGCAGTGAAGGCCGGGACAGTTTCGACGAGCAGTACTTC. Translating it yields CASSEGRDSFDEQYF.

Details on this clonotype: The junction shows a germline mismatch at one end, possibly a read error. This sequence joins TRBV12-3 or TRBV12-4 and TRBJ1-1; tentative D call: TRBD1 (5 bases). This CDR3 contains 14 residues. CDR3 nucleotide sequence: TGTGCCAGCAGCCCAGGGTTAGGGAACACTGGAGCTTTCTTT. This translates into CASSPGLGNTGAFF.

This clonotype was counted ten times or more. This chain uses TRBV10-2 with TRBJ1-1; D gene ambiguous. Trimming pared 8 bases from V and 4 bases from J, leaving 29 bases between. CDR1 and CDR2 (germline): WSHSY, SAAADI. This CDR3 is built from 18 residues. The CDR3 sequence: CASHDQTLRKDHGTEAFF. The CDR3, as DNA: TGCGCCAGCCACGACCAAACACTGAGGAAGGATCACGGCACTGAAGCTTTCTTT.

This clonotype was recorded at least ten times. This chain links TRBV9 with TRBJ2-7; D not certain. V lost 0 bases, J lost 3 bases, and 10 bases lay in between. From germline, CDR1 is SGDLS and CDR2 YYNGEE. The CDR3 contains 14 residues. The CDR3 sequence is CASSVGAPNYEQYF. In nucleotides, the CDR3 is TGTGCCAGCAGCGTAGGGGCTCCGAACTACGAGCAGTACTTC. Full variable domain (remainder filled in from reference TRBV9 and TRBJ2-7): DSGVTQTPKHLITATGQRVTLRCSPRSGDLSVYWYQQSLDQGLQFLIQYYNGEERAKGNILERFSAQQFPDLHSELNLSSLELGDSALYFCASSVGAPNYEQYFGPGTRLTVT.

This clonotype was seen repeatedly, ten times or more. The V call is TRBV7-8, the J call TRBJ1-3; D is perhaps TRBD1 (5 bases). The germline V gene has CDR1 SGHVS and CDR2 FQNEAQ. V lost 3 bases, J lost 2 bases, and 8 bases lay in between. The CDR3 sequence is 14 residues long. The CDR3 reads CASSFSGTGNTIYF. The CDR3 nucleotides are TGTGCCAGCAGCTTCTCAGGGACTGGAAACACCATATATTTT.

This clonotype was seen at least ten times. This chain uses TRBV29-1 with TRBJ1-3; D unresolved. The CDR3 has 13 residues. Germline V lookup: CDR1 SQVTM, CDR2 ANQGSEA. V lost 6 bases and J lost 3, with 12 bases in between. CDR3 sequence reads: CSVLPGNGNTIYF. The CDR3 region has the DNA TGCAGCGTCTTGCCGGGCAATGGAAACACCATATATTTT.